The 19 T cell receptor beta chains below come from one sample, sequenced in a study of T cell responses to AZD1222 COVID-19 vaccine. Repertoires were generated with immunoSEQ multiplex PCR, while TCRdb's copy carries only in-frame clones and drops some. The sample has more than 110,000 clones, roughly nine tenths seen once. Source: peripheral blood, taken on day 0 of AZD1222 vaccination. Every receptor here comes from an adult in good health.

The chain uses TRBV30 and TRBJ2-7; D uncertain. The V gene's germline CDR1 is GTSNPN and CDR2 SVGIG (reference sequence). V was shortened by 1 base and J by 0 bases, with 13 bases between the two germline ends. There are 15 residues in the CDR3. The CDR3 region has the DNA TGTGCCTGGAGTGCTGGCGTCTCAAGCTCCTACGAGCAGTACTTC. This translates into CAWSAGVSSSYEQYF.

This chain connects TRBV21-1 to TRBJ1-5. TRBV21-1 is a pseudogene locus. This CDR3 has 17 residues. The DNA for the CDR3 is TGTGCCAGCAGCAAAAAATCTTCTATGTATAGCAATCAGCCCCAGCATTTT. Encoded protein: CASSKKSSMYSNQPQHF.

The chain links TRBV3-1 (or the pseudogene TRBV3-2) to TRBJ2-7; TRBD2 agrees at 8 bases. Germline V lookup: CDR1 LGHDT, CDR2 YNNKEL (reference sequence). V was pared by 6 bases and J by 3 bases, with 10 bases of the junction left unmatched. The CDR3 is 15 amino acids. CDR3: CASSFSGLERYEQYF. Written as DNA, the CDR3 is TGTGCCAGCAGTTTCTCGGGACTAGAGCGCTACGAGCAGTACTTC.

The CDR3 DNA reads as TGTGCCAGCAGCCAAAGACTTGGGGGGAATAACTATGGCTACACCTTC. Encoded protein: CASSQRLGGNNYGYTF. This chain connects TRBV5-5 to TRBJ1-2; D is possibly TRBD1 (5 bases). Germline CDR1 SGHKS, CDR2 YYEKEE (reference sequence). CDR3 length equals 16 residues. V shed 4 bases and J shed 1 base, with 17 bases lying between them.

Regarding this clone: At one boundary the junction diverges from the germline segment, which might be a read error. CDR3 sequence reads: CASSVDRDFTEAFF. The CDR3 DNA is TGTGCCAGTAGTGTAGACAGGGATTTCACTGAAGCTTTCTTT. The chain combines TRBV19 with TRBJ1-1, with 7 nucleotides matching TRBD1. The germline V gene encodes CDR1 LNHDA and CDR2 SQIVND (reference sequence). The CDR3 runs 14 residues.

The chain joins TRBV12-2 to TRBJ1-1; the table's D call, TRBD1, has no DNA check behind it. TRBV12-2 is recorded as a pseudogene. This CDR3 is 13 amino acids long. The CDR3: CGHQSRENTEAFF. CDR3 bases: TGCGGACACCAGAGCAGGGAGAACACTGAAGCTTTCTTT.

CDR3 amino acids: CASSEVPGFYEQYF. The CDR3 region has the DNA TGTGCCAGCAGTGAAGTTCCCGGTTTCTACGAGCAGTACTTC. The chain recombines TRBV6-1 with TRBJ2-7; D is uncertain. The germline gives CDR1 MNHNS, CDR2 SASEGT. The length of the CDR3 is 14 residues. Trimming left V 1 base short and J 3 bases short, with 10 bases between.

This clone was seen only once. V gene TRBV7-8 combines with J gene TRBJ2-2; the D gene could be TRBD1 or TRBD2 (6 bases each). The CDR3 has 17 amino acids. Trimming took off 2 bases at V and 4 bases at J, with 17 bases between the two ends. CDR1 and CDR2 from the germline V gene are SGHVS and FQNEAQ. CDR3 sequence reads: CASSLYRRGPSTGELFF. CDR3 coding DNA: TGTGCCAGCAGCTTATATCGTCGGGGGCCGAGCACCGGGGAGCTGTTTTTT.

The genes are TRBV2 and TRBJ1-6; D remains unclear. Trimming took 3 bases from V and 11 from J, leaving 14 bases between them. The CDR3 has 14 amino acids. Per the germline V gene, CDR1 is SNHLY and CDR2 is FYNNEI. The CDR3 sequence is CASSDTFWGPPLHF. The CDR3 DNA is TGTGCCAGCAGTGACACGTTCTGGGGTCCACCCCTCCACTTT.

This chain connects TRBV30 to TRBJ2-7; TRBD2 matches at 13 bases. V gave up 0 bases and J gave up 5 bases; unmatched junction bases: 1. The CDR3 loop spans 14 amino acids. Germline V gene sequence: CDR1 GTSNPN, CDR2 SVGIG (reference sequence). The CDR3 protein is CAWSVLAGGDEQYF. CDR3 DNA sequence: TGTGCCTGGAGTGTACTAGCGGGAGGGGACGAGCAGTACTTC.

This clone was detected only once. The chain links TRBV24-1 to TRBJ2-2; 8 nucleotides agree with TRBD2. This CDR3 has 14 amino acids. The junction had 9 bases not matched to a gene; V was cut back by 9 bases and J by 7 bases. Germline V gene data show CDR1 as KGHDR and CDR2 as SFDVKD. The CDR3 DNA reads as TGTGCCACCCGAGCCGAGCGGGAGCACGGGGAGCTGTTTTTT. It codes for CATRAEREHGELFF.

The J gene is TRBJ1-6, the V gene TRBV11-2; no firm D call. The CDR3 has 12 amino acids. The V gene lost 5 bases and the J gene lost 8 bases, with 7 bases spanning the gap. Germline CDR1 is SGHAT and CDR2 is FQNNGV. Written as DNA, the CDR3 is TGTGCCAGCAGCCCCACAGATTCACCCCTCCACTTT. This encodes CASSPTDSPLHF.

The CDR3: CAWSIPGPQANTIYF. DNA for the CDR3: TGTGCCTGGAGCATCCCGGGCCCCCAGGCGAACACCATATATTTT. This chain uses TRBV30 with TRBJ1-3, with D unclear. CDR1 GTSNPN and CDR2 SVGIG come from the germline V gene (reference sequence). The CDR3 has 15 amino acids. The V end was cut by 3 bases, the J end by 7 bases, with 19 bases between.

The chain joins TRBV2 to TRBJ1-5; TRBD1 matches at 7 bases. The CDR3 consists of 13 residues. The V gene end was trimmed by 6 bases and the J gene end by 7 bases; junction bases not matched to a gene: 6. Germline V lookup: CDR1 SNHLY, CDR2 FYNNEI. The CDR3 loop is CASRTGRGQPQHF. The CDR3 DNA reads as TGTGCCAGCAGGACAGGGAGGGGACAGCCCCAGCATTTT.

This chain uses TRBV10-3 with TRBJ2-1, with a weak D call TRBD1 (6 bases). The V end lost 7 bases, the J end lost 0 bases, and 13 bases lay between the germline ends. Germline V lookup: CDR1 ENHRY, CDR2 SYGVKD. This CDR3 contains 15 residues. The DNA of the CDR3 is TGTGCCATCAAAACAGGGCCGTCCTCCTACAATGAGCAGTTCTTC. Translating gives CAIKTGPSSYNEQFF.

V and J are TRBV7-9 and TRBJ1-2, with D possibly TRBD1 on 5 matching bases. This CDR3 contains 16 residues. CDR1 SEHNR and CDR2 FQNEAQ come from the germline V gene (reference sequence). With 5 bases removed from V and 7 bases from J, the gap between germline ends came to 23 bases. The DNA of the CDR3 is TGTGCCAGCAGCCGTGACCCGGGACCGATGGCCTCTGGCTACACCTTC. It encodes CASSRDPGPMASGYTF. Combining the CDR3 with reference TRBV7-9 and TRBJ1-2 gives the whole variable domain DTGVSQNPRHKITKRGQNVTFRCDPISEHNRLYWYRQTLGQGPEFLTYFQNEAQLEKSRLLSDRFSAERPKGSFSTLEIQRTEQGDSAMYLCASSRDPGPMASGYTFGSGTRLTVV.

Within the sample, this clone is medium-sized. The chain joins TRBV5-6 to TRBJ1-1; D is perhaps TRBD1 (6 bases). Germline CDR1 and CDR2: SGHDT and YYEEEE. V lost 0 bases to trimming and J lost 1 base, with 7 bases between them. The CDR3 has 14 amino acids. The CDR3 DNA is TGTGCCAGCAGCTTGGCCAGGGGGAACACTGAAGCTTTCTTT. It codes for CASSLARGNTEAFF.

A note on this clone: Within the sample, other DNA sequences also encode this same CDR3. This rearrangement joins TRBV27 to TRBJ1-1; D is unclear. V lost 3 bases to trimming and J lost 1 base, with 6 bases between them. The CDR3 covers 13 residues. Germline V gene lookup returns CDR1 MNHEY and CDR2 SMNVEV (reference sequence). The CDR3 sequence: CASSLPGNTEAFF. In DNA, the CDR3 is TGTGCCAGCAGTTTGCCGGGGAACACTGAAGCTTTCTTT.

This clone was recorded once. The J gene is TRBJ2-3, the V gene TRBV12-3 or TRBV12-4; tentative D call: TRBD2 (6 bases). V lost 1 base and J lost 11, with 10 bases in between. The CDR3 covers 12 residues. The CDR3 region is CASSLGGLLQYF. The DNA for the CDR3 is TGTGCCAGCAGTTTAGGGGGACTCTTGCAGTATTTT.